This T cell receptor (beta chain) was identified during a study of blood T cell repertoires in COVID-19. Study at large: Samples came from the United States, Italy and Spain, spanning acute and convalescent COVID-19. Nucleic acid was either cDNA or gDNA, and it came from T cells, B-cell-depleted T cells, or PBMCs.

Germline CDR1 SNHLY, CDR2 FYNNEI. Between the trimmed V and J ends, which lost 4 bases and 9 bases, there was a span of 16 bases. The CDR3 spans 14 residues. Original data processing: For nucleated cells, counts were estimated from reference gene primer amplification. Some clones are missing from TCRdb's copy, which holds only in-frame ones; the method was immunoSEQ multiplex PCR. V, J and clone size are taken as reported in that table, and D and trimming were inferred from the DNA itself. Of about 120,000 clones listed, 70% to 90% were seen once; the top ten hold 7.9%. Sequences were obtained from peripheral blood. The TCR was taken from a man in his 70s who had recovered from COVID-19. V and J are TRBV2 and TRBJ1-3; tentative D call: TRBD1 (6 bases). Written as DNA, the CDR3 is TGTGCCAGCAGTGCACGGGGACAAAGTGGCACCATATATTTT. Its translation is CASSARGQSGTIYF.